These 28 T cell receptor beta chains were sequenced from one sample in a study of shared clonotypes between healthy human individuals. Using immunoSEQ multiplex PCR, the repertoire was profiled, and TCRdb retains in-frame clones only, with some absent. The sample has hundreds of thousands of clones; 70% to 80% are singletons. The sample consisted of PBMCs. The source of these receptors is a woman between 40 and 50 years old in good health. Some clones in this sample may be carry-over from other donors' samples.

Here the CDR3 reads CASSAQDRGDIETQYF. CDR3 nucleotides: TGTGCCAGCAGCGCCCAGGACAGGGGGGATATAGAGACCCAGTACTTC. The chain joins TRBV5-4 to TRBJ2-5; 10 positions match TRBD1. With 4 bases clipped from V and 4 bases from J, the junction kept 10 bases outside the gene matches. There are 16 residues in the CDR3. Germline loops: CDR1 SGHNT, CDR2 YYREEE (reference sequence).

This clone was recorded once. A far larger clone is a single base away, which makes a read error likely. The sample holds other DNA sequences that translate to the same CDR3. This sequence joins TRBV25-1 and TRBJ2-7; 12 bases map to TRBD1. The CDR3 loop spans 15 amino acids. The germline V gene encodes CDR1 MGHDK and CDR2 SYGVNS. CDR3 in amino acids: CASSEFGTGGYEQYF. DNA of the CDR3: TGTGCCAGCAGTGAGTTCGGGACAGGGGGCTACGAACAGTACTTC.

This clone was seen just once. The V and J genes are TRBV6-1 and TRBJ2-1; D tentatively reads TRBD1 or TRBD2 (6 bases each). This CDR3 contains 16 residues. Trimming pared 3 bases from V and 0 bases from J, leaving 12 bases between. Germline V CDR1 and CDR2: MNHNS, SASEGT. CDR3 DNA sequence: TGTGCCAGCAGTGAGGGGGGCAGCATCTCCTACAATGAGCAGTTCTTC. Protein sequence: CASSEGGSISYNEQFF.

This clone was seen more than once but under ten times. The CDR3 region is CASSIRPDRNTEAFF. In DNA form, the CDR3 reads TGTGCCAGTAGTATCCGCCCGGACAGGAACACTGAAGCTTTCTTT. This chain connects TRBV19 to TRBJ1-1; D is perhaps TRBD1 (6 bases). The germline V gene has CDR1 LNHDA and CDR2 SQIVND (reference sequence). The CDR3 runs 15 residues. Trimming removed 3 bases from V and 1 base from J, with 12 bases in between.

The V gene is TRBV15, the J gene TRBJ2-1, with 10 bases fitting TRBD2. The CDR3 consists of 15 residues. The J segment lost 4 bases and the V segment lost 6 bases, leaving 6 bases of the junction unmatched. Per the germline V gene, CDR1 is LNHNV and CDR2 is YYDKDF (reference sequence). The CDR3 loop is CATSPTSGIYNEQFF. Written as DNA, the CDR3 is TGTGCCACCAGTCCTACTAGCGGGATTTACAATGAGCAGTTCTTC.

V gene TRBV5-1 combines with J gene TRBJ2-1, with 7 bases lining up with TRBD1. Looked up from germline, CDR1 is SGHRS and CDR2 is YFSETQ. This CDR3 comprises 15 residues. V lost 0 bases to trimming and J lost 4 bases; unmatched junction nucleotides: 4. CDR3 DNA: TGCGCCAGCAGCTTGGGAGGGGGCCAATACAATGAGCAGTTCTTC. This translates into CASSLGGGQYNEQFF.

The rearrangement uses TRBV28 and TRBJ2-7; tentatively, D is TRBD1 or TRBD2 (6 bases each). V was clipped by 3 bases and J by 6 bases, with 12 bases between them. The CDR3 consists of 13 residues. The germline V gene encodes CDR1 MDHEN and CDR2 SYDVKM. Written as DNA, the CDR3 is TGTGCCAGCAGTTTTTGGGGGGCTGGCGAGCAGTACTTC. Translation gives CASSFWGAGEQYF.

The chain uses TRBV6-1 and TRBJ1-2; D gene unclear. The CDR3 runs to 13 residues. The V end was cut by 7 bases, the J end by 5 bases, with 14 bases between. The germline gives CDR1 MNHNS, CDR2 SASEGT. For the CDR3, the DNA is TGTGCCAGCACTGCCTCGGCGGGATATGGCTACACCTTC. This encodes CASTASAGYGYTF.

J is TRBJ2-7 and V is TRBV4-2, with TRBD2 as a possible D gene (6 bases). The CDR3 length is 14 residues. The germline V gene has CDR1 LGHNA and CDR2 YNFKEQ. Trimming pared 1 base from V and 3 bases from J, leaving 10 bases between. This CDR3 is CASSQGLGGYEQYF. Here the CDR3 DNA reads TGTGCCAGCAGCCAAGGTTTGGGGGGCTACGAGCAGTACTTC.

The chain employs TRBV11-2 and TRBJ1-5; no definite D call. In germline, CDR1 is SGHAT, CDR2 FQNNGV. This CDR3 contains 15 residues. Trimming took off 5 bases at V and 0 bases at J, with 11 bases between the two ends. CDR3 sequence: CASSLRWDSNQPQHF. The DNA for the CDR3 is TGTGCCAGCAGCCTCCGGTGGGATAGCAATCAGCCCCAGCATTTT.

The chain employs TRBV10-1 and TRBJ2-2; no firm D call. The germline V gene encodes CDR1 WNHNN and CDR2 SYGVQD (reference sequence). V lost 6 bases to trimming and J lost 0 bases, with 2 bases between them. The CDR3 totals 12 residues. The CDR3 loop is CASSSNTGELFF. The CDR3 DNA sequence: TGCGCCAGCAGCTCGAACACCGGGGAGCTGTTTTTT.

Only one count was recorded for this clone. Other DNA variants within this sample encode the same CDR3. This chain links TRBV11-3 with TRBJ2-3; unclear D gene. CDR3 length equals 14 residues. The V gene lost 1 base and the J gene lost 0 bases, with 5 bases spanning the gap. Germline V gives CDR1 SGHNT, CDR2 YENEEA. The CDR3 spells CASSLGGSTDTQYF. In DNA, the CDR3 is TGTGCCAGCAGCTTAGGGGGAAGCACAGATACGCAGTATTTT.

This clone was recorded once. This clone may be a read error of a much larger clone one base away. This chain connects TRBV7-3 to TRBJ2-2, with 9 bases fitting TRBD1. V shed 5 bases and J 0 bases; nucleotides not matched to a gene: 1. The germline V gene has CDR1 SGHTA and CDR2 FQGTGA. The CDR3 consists of 15 residues. Here the CDR3 DNA reads TGTGCCAGCAGCCGGGACAGGGCGAACACCGGGGAGCTGTTTTTT. It yields the protein CASSRDRANTGELFF.

The chain joins TRBV2 to TRBJ1-5; D may be TRBD1 (5 bases). The CDR3 is 13 amino acids. Trimming stripped 1 base from V and 10 bases from J, with 11 bases between. Germline V gene data show CDR1 as SNHLY and CDR2 as FYNNEI. The CDR3 loop reads CASSEEGRAPQHF. CDR3 nucleotides: TGTGCCAGCAGTGAAGAGGGCAGGGCACCCCAGCATTTT. Based on the CDR3 plus reference TRBV2 and TRBJ1-5, the full variable domain is EPEVTQTPSHQVTQMGQEVILRCVPISNHLYFYWYRQILGQKVEFLVSFYNNEISEKSEIFDDQFSVERPDGSNFTLKIRSTKLEDSAMYFCASSEEGRAPQHFGDGTRLSIL.

The chain is built from TRBV7-2 and TRBJ1-2; no definite D call. The V and J ends lost 6 bases and 2 bases respectively, with 16 bases between them. The CDR3 length is 15 residues. CDR1 and CDR2 (germline): SGHTA, FQGNSA. The CDR3 DNA reads TGTGCCAGCAGAGATGGGAGGGCGGCCAACTATGGCTACACCTTC. Amino acids: CASRDGRAANYGYTF.

DNA for the CDR3: TGTGCCAGCAGCCCTCGGGGTAGCGGGGAGACCTCTAGCACAGATACGCAGTATTTT. Translation gives CASSPRGSGETSSTDTQYF. This chain links TRBV7-3 with TRBJ2-3; 8 bases match TRBD2. V trimming: 5 bases; J trimming: 0 bases; junction bases outside the gene matches: 16. CDR1 SGHTA and CDR2 FQGTGA come from the germline V gene. The CDR3 length is 19 residues.

The CDR3 is CASSSAGSGRAGEQYF. The CDR3, as DNA: TGTGCCAGCAGTTCCGCGGGTAGCGGGAGGGCGGGGGAGCAGTACTTC. The genes are TRBV28 and TRBJ2-7; 11 bases line up with TRBD2. CDR3 length: 16 residues. Germline CDR1 and CDR2: MDHEN and SYDVKM. V gave up 4 bases and J gave up 7 bases; unmatched junction bases: 12.

This chain links TRBV18 with TRBJ1-2, with TRBD1 matching 8 bases. J lost 4 bases, V lost 2 bases, and 6 bases had no gene match. The CDR3 spans 15 residues. Germline lookup yields CDR1 KGHSH and CDR2 LQKENI. The CDR3 DNA sequence: TGTGCCAGCTCACCATCGGGACAGGAGGGCTATGGCTACACCTTC. Translated: CASSPSGQEGYGYTF.

The V and J genes are TRBV5-4 and TRBJ2-1; 8 positions match TRBD1. CDR3 length equals 14 residues. The germline gives CDR1 SGHNT, CDR2 YYREEE (reference sequence). The V gene end was trimmed by 0 bases and the J gene end by 8 bases; junction bases not matched to a gene: 4. CDR3 nucleotide sequence: TGTGCCAGCAGCTTGGTCCAGGGGGCGGATGAGCAGTTCTTC. Translated: CASSLVQGADEQFF.

The table lists this clone with a count of one. The chain joins TRBV30 to TRBJ2-7; D may be TRBD1 (6 bases). Germline assignment: CDR1 GTSNPN and CDR2 SVGIG (reference sequence). V was clipped by 3 bases and J by 4 bases, with 19 bases between them. The CDR3 is 15 amino acids. CDR3 sequence (DNA): TGTGCCTGGAGGACCCCCGAGACAGGACATTACGAGCAGTACTTC. Protein sequence: CAWRTPETGHYEQYF.

CDR3 in amino acids: CASRIPTGSSYNEQFF. The CDR3 DNA is TGTGCCAGTAGGATACCGACAGGGAGCTCCTACAATGAGCAGTTCTTC. V usage is TRBV19 and J usage is TRBJ2-1; the match to TRBD1 covers 7 bases. Germline V CDR1 and CDR2: LNHDA, SQIVND (reference sequence). V lost 6 bases, J lost 0 bases, and 8 bases stayed unmatched. This CDR3 region has 16 residues.

The gene calls are TRBV6-1 and TRBJ1-2; 7 bases are a match to TRBD1. The CDR3 loop spans 18 amino acids. CDR1 is MNHNS and CDR2 is SASEGT in the germline V gene. With 4 bases clipped from V and 0 bases from J, the junction kept 14 bases outside the gene matches. CDR3 nucleotides: TGTGCCAGCAGTGTAGGGGGTGTGGGACAGCTATCTAACTATGGCTACACCTTC. Amino acids: CASSVGGVGQLSNYGYTF.

This chain joins TRBV4-1 and TRBJ2-7; 10 nucleotides line up with TRBD2. The V segment lost 4 bases and the J segment 4 bases; nucleotides outside the gene matches: 16. The CDR3 totals 18 residues. Germline V gene lookup returns CDR1 MGHRA and CDR2 YSYEKL. CDR3 in amino acids: CASSPFPSTSGITYEQYF. The CDR3 DNA reads TGCGCCAGCAGCCCTTTCCCCTCTACTAGCGGGATAACGTACGAGCAGTACTTC.

The V gene is TRBV2, the J gene TRBJ2-1; 10 nucleotides match TRBD2. There are 17 residues in the CDR3. Germline V gene data show CDR1 as SNHLY and CDR2 as FYNNEI. The J segment lost 2 bases and the V segment lost 5 bases, leaving 9 bases of the junction unmatched. The CDR3 nucleotides read TGTGCCAGCAGTCAATCCAGGACTAGCGGCCCCTACAATGAGCAGTTCTTC. Translated: CASSQSRTSGPYNEQFF.

The chain uses TRBV27 and TRBJ2-7; D gene ambiguous. The germline CDR1 and CDR2 sequences are MNHEY and SMNVEV (reference sequence). V lost 10 bases and J 4 bases, leaving 8 bases between the germline ends. This CDR3 is 10 amino acids long. The CDR3 protein is CATRPYEQYF. The CDR3 bases are TGTGCCACCCGCCCGTACGAGCAGTACTTC.

CDR3 sequence reads: CASSFLGTLNEQFF. Written as DNA, the CDR3 is TGTGCCAGCAGTTTTTTGGGGACCCTAAATGAGCAGTTCTTC. The chain carries TRBV27 and TRBJ2-1; D may correspond to TRBD1 or TRBD2 (5 bases each). Germline V lookup: CDR1 MNHEY, CDR2 SMNVEV (reference sequence). The CDR3 spans 14 residues. The V end lost 3 bases, the J end lost 7 bases, and 13 bases lay between the germline ends.

In this sample, this clone turned up once. The chain combines TRBV9 with TRBJ2-2; D not resolved. Trimming removed 0 bases from V and 4 bases from J, with 7 bases in between. The CDR3 contains 14 residues. Germline V gives CDR1 SGDLS, CDR2 YYNGEE. CDR3 in DNA: TGTGCCAGCAGCGTAGAGGCTACCACCGGGGAGCTGTTTTTT. It is translated as CASSVEATTGELFF. Looking up the rest from reference TRBV9 and TRBJ2-2 gives the full variable domain: DSGVTQTPKHLITATGQRVTLRCSPRSGDLSVYWYQQSLDQGLQFLIQYYNGEERAKGNILERFSAQQFPDLHSELNLSSLELGDSALYFCASSVEATTGELFFGEGSRLTVL.

This clone was counted between two and nine times. The genes are TRBV28 and TRBJ1-2; 7 nucleotides align to TRBD1. The CDR3 is made up of 14 amino acids. V trimming: 2 bases; J trimming: 6 bases; junction bases outside the gene matches: 6. Germline CDR1 MDHEN, CDR2 SYDVKM. CDR3 sequence reads: CASSLATGADGYTF. CDR3 DNA sequence: TGTGCCAGCAGTTTAGCAACAGGGGCGGATGGCTACACCTTC.